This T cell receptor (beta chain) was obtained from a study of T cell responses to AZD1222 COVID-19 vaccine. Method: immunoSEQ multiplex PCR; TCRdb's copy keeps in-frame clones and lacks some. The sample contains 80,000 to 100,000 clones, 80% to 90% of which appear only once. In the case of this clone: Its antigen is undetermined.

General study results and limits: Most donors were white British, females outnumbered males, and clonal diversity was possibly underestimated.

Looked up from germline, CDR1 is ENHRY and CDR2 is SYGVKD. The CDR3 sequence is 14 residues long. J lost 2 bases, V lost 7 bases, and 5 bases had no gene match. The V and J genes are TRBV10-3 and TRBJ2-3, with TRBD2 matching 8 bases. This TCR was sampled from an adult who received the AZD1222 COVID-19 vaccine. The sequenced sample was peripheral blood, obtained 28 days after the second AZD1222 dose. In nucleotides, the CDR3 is TGTGCCATCAAACCGGGAGGGCTCACAGATACGCAGTATTTT. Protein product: CAIKPGGLTDTQYF.